This T cell receptor beta chain comes out of a study of cytotoxic CD8 clonotypes in ibrutinib-treated CLL. Study overall: Within the patient group, around 11 were relapsed/refractory and some 16 treatment-naive, and approximately 17 were IGHV unmutated.

TCRdb's copy holds only in-frame clones and misses some; the assay was immunoSEQ multiplex PCR. This table holds around 150,000 clones, roughly four fifths found once. Study results and caveats: Sustained-remission patients were sampled at different times than progressing patients were.

About this clone itself: The antigen remains undetermined.

Sequenced material: PBMCs, taken after 12 months of ibrutinib treatment. The TCR was taken from a human donor with chronic lymphocytic leukemia.

CDR3 sequence reads: CASSAGISTTNEKLFF. The CDR3 DNA reads TGTGCCAGCAGCGCGGGGATATCCACAACTAATGAAAAACTGTTTTTT. The chain recombines TRBV5-4 with TRBJ1-4; D remains unclear. The CDR3 covers 16 residues. V was cut by 4 bases and J by 0 bases, with 13 bases left in between. CDR1 and CDR2 from the germline V gene are SGHNT and YYREEE (reference sequence).